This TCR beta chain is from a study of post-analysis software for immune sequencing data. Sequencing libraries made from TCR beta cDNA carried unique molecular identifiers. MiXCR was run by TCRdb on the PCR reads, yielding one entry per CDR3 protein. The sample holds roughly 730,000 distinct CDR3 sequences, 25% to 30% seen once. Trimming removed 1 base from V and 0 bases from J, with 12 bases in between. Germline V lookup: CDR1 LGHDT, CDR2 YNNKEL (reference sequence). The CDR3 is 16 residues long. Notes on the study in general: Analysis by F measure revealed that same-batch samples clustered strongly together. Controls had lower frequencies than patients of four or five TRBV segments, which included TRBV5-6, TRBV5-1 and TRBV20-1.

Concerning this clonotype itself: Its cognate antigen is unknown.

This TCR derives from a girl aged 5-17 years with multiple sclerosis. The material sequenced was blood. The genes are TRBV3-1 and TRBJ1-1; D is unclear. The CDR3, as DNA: TGTGCCAGCAGCCAAGGAGGGTACGCCATGAACACTGAAGCTTTCTTT. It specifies CASSQGGYAMNTEAFF.